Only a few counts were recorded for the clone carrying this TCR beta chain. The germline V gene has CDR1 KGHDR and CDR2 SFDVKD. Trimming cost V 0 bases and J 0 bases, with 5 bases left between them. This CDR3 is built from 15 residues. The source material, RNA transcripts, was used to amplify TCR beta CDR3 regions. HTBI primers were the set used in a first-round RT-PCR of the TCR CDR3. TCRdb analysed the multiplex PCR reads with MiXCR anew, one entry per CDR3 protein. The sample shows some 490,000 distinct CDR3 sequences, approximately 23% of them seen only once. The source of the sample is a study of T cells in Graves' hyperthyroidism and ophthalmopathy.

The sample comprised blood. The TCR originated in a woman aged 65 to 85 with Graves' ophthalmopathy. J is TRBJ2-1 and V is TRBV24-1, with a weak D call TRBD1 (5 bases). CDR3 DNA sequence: TGTGCCACCAGTGATTTGGGGGCCTCCTACAATGAGCAGTTCTTC. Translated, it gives CATSDLGASYNEQFF.